Listed below are T cell receptor delta chains from one sample, sequenced in a study of Vδ1+ human thymocytes. TCRdb re-processed the multiplex PCR reads via CATT. Among about 25,000 delta-chain clones listed, roughly 29% were seen once. Sequenced material: Vdelta1+ gamma-delta thymocytes from the thymus. The source is a boy less than two years old who had congenital heart surgery. Each CDR3 is given with its conserved first and last residue. D genes are given only for firm matches. Clone size appears in some rows only: once, few, many, or a class for an expanded clone.

TRDV1	TRDD3	NA	TRDJ1	CALGAVTIPLLGDRQYTDKLIF	TGTGCTCTTGGGGCAGTCACAATTCCCTTACTGGGGGATCGGCAGTACACCGATAAACTCATCTTT
TRDV1	TRDD2	few	TRDJ2	CALGFLPTYREPPTLTAQLFF	TGTGCTCTTGGGTTCCTACCGACGTACCGGGAGCCCCCCACGTTGACAGCACAACTCTTCTTT
TRDV1	NA	few	TRDJ1	CALGLGWDRRGYTDKLIF	TGTGCTCTTGGACTCGGCTGGGACCGAAGGGGGTACACCGATAAACTCATCTTT
TRDV1	NA	medium-sized	TRDJ1	CALGPSYFLGYTDKLIF	TGTGCTCTTGGACCCTCCTACTTCCTCGGGTACACCGATAAACTCATCTTT
TRDV1	TRDD3	NA	TRDJ1	CALGELAPSWWGIRDTDKLIF	TGTGCTCTTGGGGAACTAGCCCCCTCCTGGTGGGGGATACGGGACACCGATAAACTCATCTTT
TRDV1	TRDD3	few	TRDJ1	CALGPYWGSYTDKLIF	TGTGCTCTTGGTCCCTACTGGGGGTCGTACACCGATAAACTCATCTTT
TRDV1	NA	NA	TRDJ1	CALGEPRWDLRRWRDSLPYTDKLIF	TGTGCTCTTGGGGAGCCACGGTGGGACCTACGAAGGTGGAGGGATAGCCTCCCTTACACCGATAAACTCATCTTT
TRDV1	NA	NA	TRDJ1	CALGSRPGTTKTVRAGSRTDKLIF	TGTGCTCTTGGGAGCCGGCCGGGTACAACAAAAACTGTTCGCGCTGGGAGTAGGACCGATAAACTCATCTTT
TRDV1	TRDD3	NA	TRDJ1	CALGEPPFLLVTGGYHRPKTSDKLIF	TGTGCTCTTGGGGAACCCCCCTTCCTACTTGTAACTGGGGGATACCATAGACCCAAAACGTCCGATAAACTCATCTTT
TRDV1	TRDD2	NA	TRDJ1	CALGERLSFLLMDVATDKLIF	TGTGCTCTTGGGGAACGCCTATCCTTCCTACTAATGGACGTGGCCACCGATAAACTCATCTTT
TRDV1	TRDD3	few	TRDJ1	CALGETPTKLPDRLGEDYTDKLIF	TGTGCTCTTGGGGAAACCCCGACGAAACTTCCGGACCGACTGGGGGAGGACTACACCGATAAACTCATCTTT
TRDV1	NA	few	TRDJ1	CALGDPFLPTYARWGDTLYTDKLIF	TGTGCTCTTGGGGACCCATTCCTTCCTACTTATGCTAGGTGGGGGGATACGTTGTACACCGATAAACTCATCTTT
TRDV1	NA	NA	TRDJ1	CALGEFNTGPNKLIF	TGTGCTCTTGGGGAGTTCAACACAGGTCCCAATAAACTCATCTTT
TRDV1	NA	NA	TRDJ1	CALGELARGYSYTDKLIF	TGTGCTCTTGGGGAACTTGCACGTGGATACTCGTACACCGATAAACTCATCTTT
TRDV1	TRDD2	few	TRDJ1	CALGVIPSFLSAGLPVPNPHRLIF	TGTGCTCTTGGGGTTATCCCTTCCTTCCTATCTGCAGGGCTCCCTGTTCCCAACCCTCACAGACTCATCTTT
TRDV1	NA	NA	TRDJ1	CALGGVHRFPTTPWGVDDTDKLIF	TGTGCTCTTGGGGGAGTTCACCGTTTTCCTACTACGCCCTGGGGGGTAGATGACACCGATAAACTCATCTTT
TRDV1	NA	NA	TRDJ1	CALGGRHRADKLIF	TGTGCTCTTGGGGGGCGCCATAGGGCCGATAAACTCATCTTT
TRDV1	NA	NA	TRDJ1	CALGGGPLYFSDKLIF	TGTGCTCTTGGGGGGGGGCCCCTCTACTTCTCCGATAAACTCATCTTT
TRDV1	NA	NA	TRDJ1	CALGETGFGTRGPKYSDKLIF	TGTGCTCTTGGGGAAACCGGGTTCGGTACTAGGGGACCTAAGTACAGCGATAAACTCATCTTT
TRDV1	TRDD3	few	TRDJ1	CALGEPFRGYARSDKLIF	TGTGCTCTTGGGGAACCTTTCCGGGGATACGCAAGGTCCGATAAACTCATCTTT
TRDV1	TRDD3	NA	TRDJ1	CALGDLVPPTKGTGGYASQADKLIF	TGTGCTCTTGGGGATCTAGTCCCTCCTACCAAAGGTACTGGGGGATACGCGAGCCAGGCCGATAAACTCATCTTT
TRDV1	NA	few	TRDJ1	CALGELGPTAGGHKLIF	TGTGCTCTTGGGGAACTGGGTCCTACAGCCGGGGGCCATAAACTCATCTTT
TRDV1	TRDD3	NA	TRDJ1	CALGDPFLLRLLGDTPGYTDKLIF	TGTGCTCTTGGGGACCCCTTCCTACTCAGACTACTGGGGGATACCCCAGGGTACACCGATAAACTCATCTTT
TRDV1	NA	NA	TRDJ1	CALGRRPFPTPPHEYWVTDKLIF	TGTGCTCTTGGTAGAAGACCTTTCCCCACCCCCCCTCACGAGTACTGGGTGACCGATAAACTCATCTTT
TRDV1	TRDD3	NA	TRDJ1	CALGDLPSYLRLGDTGLIF	TGTGCTCTTGGGGACCTGCCTTCCTACCTTCGACTGGGGGATACGGGACTCATCTTT
TRDV2	TRDD3	NA	TRDJ1	CACDTAGGYGAGDKLIF	TGTGCCTGTGACACCGCTGGGGGATACGGGGCGGGCGATAAGCTCATCTTT
TRDV1	TRDD2	few	TRDJ1	CALGEPSFLRAYTDKLIF	TGTGCTCTTGGGGAACCATCCTTCCTCCGGGCGTACACCGATAAACTCATTTTT
TRDV1	NA	NA	TRDJ1	CALGAPSYDGFTGGNTDKLIF	TGTGCTCTTGGAGCCCCTTCCTACGACGGTTTTACTGGGGGAAACACCGATAAACTCATCTTT
TRDV1	TRDD3	medium-sized	TRDJ1	CALGSRPGGYASRGTDKLIF	TGTGCTCTTGGGTCCCGCCCTGGGGGATACGCCTCTCGGGGAACCGATAAACTCATCTTT
TRDV1	NA	NA	TRDJ1	CALGGFPTTSGGGLIF	TGTGCTCTTGGGGGGTTTCCTACGACGAGTGGGGGGGGCCTCATCTTT
TRDV1	NA	NA	TRDJ1	CALGKSSYGVGMPSHTDKLIF	TGTGCTCTTGGGAAGAGCTCCTACGGGGTGGGGATGCCATCTCACACCGATAAACTCATCTTT
TRDV1	TRDD3	NA	TRDJ1	CALVSVLGALYTDKLIF	TGTGCTCTTGTGAGCGTACTGGGGGCCTTGTACACCGATAAACTCATCTTT
TRDV1	NA	medium-sized	TRDJ1	CALESPGTSGTDKLIF	TGTGCTCTTGAGTCCCCCGGGACGAGTGGGACCGATAAACTCATCTTT
TRDV1	TRDD2	NA	TRDJ1	CALGEPFLSDKLIF	TGTGCTCTTGGGGAACCCTTCCTGTCCGATAAACTCATCTTT
TRDV1	TRDD3	NA	TRDJ2	CALGEPSKWLGDTEGGTPLTAQLFF	TGTGCTCTTGGGGAACCTTCTAAGTGGCTGGGGGATACAGAAGGGGGTACTCCTTTGACAGCACAACTCTTCTTT
TRDV1	TRDD3	NA	TRDJ1	CALGLKVGDTLSSGTDKLIF	TGTGCTCTTGGGCTCAAGGTGGGGGATACGCTTTCGTCCGGCACCGATAAACTCATCTTT
TRDV1	TRDD3	NA	TRDJ1	CALGELSSGLLLGDYTDKLIF	TGTGCTCTTGGGGAACTATCCTCCGGTCTACTACTGGGGGACTACACTGATAAACTCATCTTT
TRDV1	TRDD3	NA	TRDJ1	CALGDSFHWGIKLSKLIF	TGTGCTCTTGGGGACAGTTTCCACTGGGGGATAAAACTGAGTAAACTCATCTTT
TRDV2	TRDD2	few	TRDJ1	CACEAEPSYVAWEIPPRTDKLIF	TGTGCCTGTGAGGCGGAGCCTTCCTACGTGGCGTGGGAGATACCCCCCAGAACCGATAAACTCATCTTT
TRDV1	NA	few	TRDJ1	CALGESNWENTDKLIF	TGTGCTCTTGGGGAGTCAAACTGGGAAAACACCGATAAACTCATCTTT
TRDV1	NA	many	TRDJ1	CALGERADKLIF	TGTGCTCTTGGGGAACGGGCCGATAAACTCATCTTT
TRDV1	NA	few	TRDJ1	CALGELVPGTRWYTDKLIF	TGTGCTCTTGGGGAATTAGTCCCGGGGACGCGATGGTACACCGATAAACTCATCTTT
TRDV1	TRDD3	NA	TRDJ1	CALGEETYPAWWGIHKLIF	TGTGCTCTTGGGGAAGAAACCTACCCCGCGTGGTGGGGGATTCACAAACTCATCTTT
TRDV1	NA	NA	TRDJ1	CALGEIPGLLDKLIF	TGTGCTCTTGGGGAAATTCCCGGCCTTCTTGATAAACTCATCTTT
TRDV1	NA	NA	TRDJ1	CALGPNPMPGDWGLSDKLIF	TGTGCTCTTGGCCCCAACCCTATGCCTGGGGATTGGGGGCTAAGCGATAAACTCATCTTT
TRDV1	TRDD3	once	TRDJ1	CALGEEEGLGAGDTDKLIF	TGTGCTCTTGGGGAAGAGGAGGGGCTGGGGGCGGGGGACACCGATAAACTCATCTTT
TRDV1	TRDD3	few	TRDJ1	CALGEKIPTTLFWGLNTDKLIF	TGTGCTCTTGGGGAAAAGATCCCAACTACACTGTTCTGGGGGTTGAACACCGATAAACTCATCTTT
TRDV1	TRDD3	NA	TRDJ1	CALGEKWPSPYTGGYRNTDKLIF	TGTGCTCTTGGAGAAAAATGGCCTTCCCCCTATACTGGGGGATACAGAAACACCGATAAACTCATCTTT
TRDV1	TRDD3	NA	TRDJ1	CALGRGFVLGDTQADKLIF	TGTGCTCTTGGGAGGGGCTTCGTACTGGGGGATACGCAGGCCGATAAACTCATCTTT
TRDV1	NA	few	TRDJ1	CALGGPSYVVGDRNTDKLIF	TGTGCTCTTGGGGGGCCTTCCTACGTGGTGGGGGATCGAAACACCGATAAACTCATCTTT
TRDV1	TRDD3	few	TRDJ1	CALGEPPYVSLGAVDKLIF	TGTGCTCTTGGGGAACCCCCCTACGTTAGTCTGGGGGCCGTCGATAAACTCATCTTT
TRDV2	TRDD3	medium-sized	TRDJ1	CACVSRDTGAYTGLTTDKLIF	TGTGCCTGTGTTTCCCGCGATACTGGGGCCTACACGGGCCTTACGACCGATAAACTCATCTTT
TRDV1	NA	NA	TRDJ1	CALGELNLDRVLRWGGTYTDKLIF	TGTGCTCTTGGGGAACTAAATCTGGATCGAGTCCTACGATGGGGGGGAACGTACACCGATAAACTCATCTTT
TRDV1	TRDD3	NA	TRDJ1	CALGLPLRRAGVDWGITDKLIF	TGTGCTCTTGGGCTCCCGCTACGGAGGGCGGGTGTGGACTGGGGGATCACCGATAAACTCATCTTT
TRDV1	TRDD3	NA	TRDJ1	CALGEIFSGAFPPVLGDTRRVKLIF	TGTGCTCTTGGGGAAATCTTTAGTGGGGCCTTCCCACCCGTACTGGGGGATACGCGAAGAGTCAAACTCATCTTT
TRDV1	TRDD3	medium-sized	TRDJ1	CALGVTVPLPTVLGDYWYTDKLIF	TGTGCTCTTGGGGTCACCGTCCCACTTCCTACCGTACTGGGGGATTATTGGTACACCGATAAACTCATCTTT
TRDV1	NA	NA	TRDJ1	CALGNLAMLPRQWGTTDKLIF	TGTGCTCTTGGAAACCTTGCTATGCTTCCGCGCCAATGGGGAACCACCGATAAACTCATCTTT
TRDV1	TRDD3	many	TRDJ1	CALGYTWGILGDKLIF	TGTGCTCTTGGGTATACCTGGGGGATACTCGGCGATAAACTCATCTTT